The entry that follows covers one T cell receptor (beta chain) sequence. TCRdb re-called the 5' RACE reads and catalogs CDR3 proteins one per entry, DNA excluded. Its listing shows under 150,000 distinct CDR3 sequences. This sample was included in a study of monozygotic twins with inflammatory bowel disease. Total RNA from whole blood was isolated with no T cell sorting. The CDR3 extends over 15 amino acids. Germline CDR1 SGHVS, CDR2 FNYEAQ. This chain connects TRBV7-6 to TRBJ2-6; TCRdb calls TRBD1, which cannot be checked without DNA. The source material was blood. This receptor was taken from a human donor with ulcerative colitis or Crohn's disease, or a healthy co-twin of an affected twin (not recorded which). CDR3 residues: CATGQGAFGANVLTF.